A single sample is the source of the 8 T cell receptor beta chains below, sequenced in a study of blood T cell repertoires in COVID-19. Using immunoSEQ multiplex PCR, the repertoire was profiled, and TCRdb retains in-frame clones only, with some absent. The table shows 95,000 to 150,000 clones, with roughly 85% occurring only once. The sample taken for sequencing was peripheral blood. The receptors originated from a human donor in a cohort sampled during active COVID-19.

The chain is built from TRBV6-2 or TRBV6-3 and TRBJ1-1; D uncertain. V was pared by 0 bases and J by 7 bases, with 6 bases between. This CDR3 spans 12 amino acids. Germline V gene data show CDR1 as MNHEY and CDR2 as SVGEGT. The CDR3 DNA follows: TGTGCCAGCAGTTACTCCGGGATTGAAGCTTTCTTT. Residues: CASSYSGIEAFF.

This clone was counted a single time. CDR3 nucleotide sequence: TGCGCCAGCAGCTTGGCCACTGATACGCAGTATTTT. Translated: CASSLATDTQYF. The V gene is TRBV5-1, the J gene TRBJ2-3; no firm D call. V was cut by 0 bases and J by 6 bases, with 5 bases left in between. The germline gives CDR1 SGHRS, CDR2 YFSETQ. The CDR3 length is 12 residues.

A word on this clone: In the same sample, other DNA sequences code for this CDR3. The chain couples TRBV21-1 to TRBJ2-2; TRBD2, the D gene given by the table, was not confirmed from the DNA. TRBV21-1 counts as a pseudogene. The CDR3 length is 16 residues. In DNA, the CDR3 is TGTGCCAGCAGCATTGAGCTAATCCCGAACACCGGGGAGCTGTTTTTT. Translated: CASSIELIPNTGELFF.

This clone was counted a single time. The chain couples TRBV9 to TRBJ1-5; 8 bases are a match to TRBD1. This CDR3 comprises 13 residues. CDR1 is SGDLS and CDR2 is YYNGEE in the germline V gene. J lost 7 bases, V lost 4 bases, and 4 bases had no gene match. The CDR3 is CASSSQGGQPQHF. CDR3 DNA: TGTGCCAGCAGCTCACAGGGGGGGCAGCCCCAGCATTTT.

The chain links TRBV19 to TRBJ1-2; 10 bases are shared with TRBD1. Trimming removed 5 bases from V and 6 bases from J; junction bases left unmatched: 6. Germline V CDR1 and CDR2: LNHDA, SQIVND (reference sequence). This CDR3 contains 14 residues. The CDR3 DNA reads TGTGCCAGTAGTTCGAGGACAGGGGGTGATGGCTACACCTTC. This sequence encodes CASSSRTGGDGYTF.

The rearrangement links TRBV30 to TRBJ1-6; 7 positions match TRBD1. Losses at the gene ends were 0 bases for V and 8 bases for J; bases not matched to a gene: 4. The CDR3 has 14 amino acids. Germline CDR1 reads GTSNPN; CDR2 reads SVGIG (reference sequence). Here the CDR3 reads CAWSVGGADSPLHF. DNA for the CDR3: TGTGCCTGGAGTGTAGGGGGCGCGGATTCACCCCTCCACTTT.

This clone was detected once. The rearrangement links TRBV28 to TRBJ1-1, with TRBD1 matching 12 bases. J was trimmed by 1 base and V by 0 bases; bases with no gene match: 6. Per the germline V gene, CDR1 is MDHEN and CDR2 is SYDVKM. The CDR3 loop spans 18 amino acids. CDR3 nucleotides: TGTGCCAGCAGTTTATGGTCCGGGACAGGGGGCCGGAACACTGAAGCTTTCTTT. It is translated as CASSLWSGTGGRNTEAFF.

This clone was found a few times. The genes are TRBV19 and TRBJ2-5; 7 bases fit TRBD1. After removal of 4 bases from V and 7 bases from J, the junction contained 12 bases not matched to a gene. In germline, CDR1 is LNHDA, CDR2 SQIVND (reference sequence). The CDR3 sequence is 15 residues long. The CDR3 sequence: CASSRGGAGLVTQYF. The CDR3 DNA sequence: TGTGCCAGTAGTAGAGGGGGCGCGGGCTTAGTGACCCAGTACTTC.